Listed here is a single T cell receptor (beta chain). No antigen is known for it. This entry comes from a study of persistence of HIV-infected CD4 T cells. Study outcomes and limitations: CMV- and Gag-responding cells had lower TCRbeta richness than CD3/CD28-responding cells.

Sequencing used immunoSEQ version 4 in survey mode. Measured with immunoSEQ multiplex PCR; TCRdb has only the in-frame clones, and not every one. The data contain approximately 7,000 clones, 70% to 80% of them singletons. Cells were stimulated with CMV-infected fibroblast lysates at 8.5 to 10 ug/mL. CD4+ T cells upregulating both CD40 ligand and CD69 were sorted as responding cells. The sample consisted of CD4+ T cells sorted from PBMCs after roughly 18-hour stimulation, taken from a patient who received antiretroviral therapy. This sequence originates from an adult woman with HIV who was CMV-seropositive.

CDR3 DNA sequence: TGTGCCAGCAGCGTGGGACGGAAAAACACTGAAGCTTTCTTT. Residues: CASSVGRKNTEAFF. This chain connects TRBV16 to TRBJ1-1, with a weak D call TRBD1 (5 bases). Trimming took off 5 bases at V and 2 bases at J, with 12 bases between the two ends. CDR1 and CDR2 (germline): KGHSY, FQNENV. CDR3 length: 14 residues.